This T cell receptor (beta chain) was observed in a study of cytomegalovirus exposure and HLA in healthy donors. Libraries were prepared by immunoSEQ multiplex PCR; TCRdb keeps only in-frame clonotypes and omits some of them. The sample gives some 200,000 clones, roughly nine tenths of which show up once; 6% to 8.5% is in the top ten. The TCR originated in a young man in good health and CMV-seropositive. Sequencing was performed on PBMCs.

Here the CDR3 reads CASTIEDPRADTQYF. CDR3 DNA: TGTGCCAGCACTATTGAGGACCCCCGCGCAGATACGCAGTATTTT. The rearrangement joins TRBV2 to TRBJ2-3; D unclear. Germline values: CDR1 SNHLY, CDR2 FYNNEI. Deletions cut 7 bases from V and 4 bases from J, with 18 bases between. The CDR3 spans 15 residues.